The 27 T cell receptor beta chains below come from one sample, sequenced in a study of T cells in Graves' hyperthyroidism and ophthalmopathy. RNA transcripts were the template for amplifying TCR beta CDR3 regions. The HTBI primer set was used in a first-round RT-PCR of the TCR CDR3. MiXCR, applied by TCRdb to the multiplex PCR reads, yields one record per CDR3 protein. Of a few hundred thousand distinct CDR3 sequences in the sample, approximately 25% were seen once. The source material was blood. The receptors originated from a man aged 45 to 65 with Graves' hyperthyroidism.

V and J are TRBV11-3 and TRBJ2-1; 10 bases align to TRBD2. The V gene's germline CDR1 is SGHNT and CDR2 YENEEA. Trimming removed 5 bases from V and 9 bases from J; junction bases left unmatched: 10. The CDR3 spans 15 residues. CDR3 DNA: TGTGCCAGCAGCACCAGGCTAGCGGGAGTAGGTGAGCAGTTCTTC. It codes for CASSTRLAGVGEQFF.

This clonotype has a single count. This chain links TRBV6-1 with TRBJ2-1, with TRBD2 matching over 9 bases. In germline, CDR1 is MNHNS, CDR2 SASEGT. CDR3 length: 17 residues. V was clipped by 0 bases and J by 7 bases; unmatched bases: 10. CDR3 in amino acids: CASSEAIAGGLKNEQFF. The CDR3 nucleotides are TGTGCCAGCAGTGAAGCGATTGCGGGAGGGCTAAAAAATGAGCAGTTCTTC.

This clonotype was observed a few times. This chain uses TRBV7-9 with TRBJ2-3; TRBD1 aligns across 7 bases. There are 17 residues in the CDR3. The V segment lost 5 bases and the J segment 0 bases; nucleotides outside the gene matches: 11. The germline gives CDR1 SEHNR, CDR2 FQNEAQ (reference sequence). The CDR3: CASSVHSPTGSTDTQYF. CDR3 nucleotide sequence: TGTGCCAGCAGCGTCCACTCTCCGACAGGGAGCACAGATACGCAGTATTTT.

This chain joins TRBV5-1 and TRBJ1-1; 9 nucleotides line up with TRBD1. This CDR3 has 15 amino acids. V lost 3 bases and J lost 1; bases outside the gene matches: 4. CDR1 and CDR2 (germline): SGHRS, YFSETQ. The CDR3 loop reads CASSYGTGWNTEAFF. The CDR3 DNA follows: TGCGCCAGCAGCTACGGGACAGGGTGGAACACTGAAGCTTTCTTT.

This clonotype was counted between two and nine times. V is TRBV18 and J is TRBJ2-7; D call uncertain. Trimming cost V 3 bases and J 5 bases, with 17 bases left between them. The germline CDR1 and CDR2 sequences are KGHSH and LQKENI. There are 15 residues in the CDR3. The CDR3 spells CASSPSDGLSNEQYF. DNA for the CDR3: TGTGCCAGCTCACCTTCGGACGGCCTCTCGAACGAGCAGTACTTC. Filled out from reference TRBV18 and TRBJ2-7, the complete variable domain reads NAGVMQNPRHLVRRRGQEARLRCSPMKGHSHVYWYRQLPEEGLKFMVYLQKENIIDESGMPKERFSAEFPKEGPSILRIQQVVRGDSAAYFCASSPSDGLSNEQYFGPGTRLTVT.

This clonotype was observed once. The V and J genes are TRBV4-1 and TRBJ1-1; 11 bases fit TRBD1. The CDR3 loop spans 17 amino acids. V lost 4 bases and J lost 1; bases outside the gene matches: 8. Germline assignment: CDR1 MGHRA and CDR2 YSYEKL. The CDR3 sequence is CASSPLDRGLSNTEAFF. Written as DNA, the CDR3 is TGCGCCAGCAGCCCTCTGGACAGGGGGCTCTCGAACACTGAAGCTTTCTTT.

This clonotype was detected ten times or more. The CDR3 here is CASLPSGRSADTQYF. The CDR3 DNA is TGTGCCAGCCTTCCTAGCGGGAGGAGTGCAGATACGCAGTATTTT. The J gene is TRBJ2-3, the V gene TRBV12-3 or TRBV12-4; 11 nucleotides align to TRBD2. The CDR3 runs 15 residues. J was trimmed by 4 bases and V by 8 bases; bases with no gene match: 8.

The V gene is TRBV11-3, the J gene TRBJ1-1; TRBD1 is a possible D gene (6 bases). The CDR3 extends over 17 amino acids. V dropped 0 bases and J dropped 6 bases, with 20 bases sitting between them. The germline CDR1 and CDR2 sequences are SGHNT and YENEEA. The CDR3 protein is CASSLEGADGRRAEAFF. The CDR3 bases are TGTGCCAGCAGCTTAGAGGGGGCGGACGGCCGACGGGCTGAAGCTTTCTTT.

This clonotype was observed many times. The rearrangement joins TRBV2 to TRBJ2-1, with 7 bases matching TRBD2. The germline gives CDR1 SNHLY, CDR2 FYNNEI. After removal of 2 bases from V and 7 bases from J, the junction contained 8 bases not matched to a gene. The CDR3 extends over 15 amino acids. The CDR3 coding sequence is TGTGCCAGCAGTGAACAGCGCGGGAGAAGGAATGAGCAGTTCTTC. This sequence encodes CASSEQRGRRNEQFF.

This clonotype was picked up a small number of times. The gene calls are TRBV2 and TRBJ2-2; D perhaps matches TRBD2 (5 bases). The V end was cut by 2 bases, the J end by 5 bases, with 9 bases between. Germline V gene sequence: CDR1 SNHLY, CDR2 FYNNEI. The CDR3 totals 14 residues. CDR3: CASSELRGTGELFF. CDR3 DNA: TGTGCCAGCAGTGAACTCCGGGGTACCGGGGAGCTGTTTTTT.

This clonotype has ten or more counts. The rearrangement uses TRBV11-2 and TRBJ2-1, with 9 bases fitting TRBD2. Germline V gene lookup returns CDR1 SGHAT and CDR2 FQNNGV. V was clipped by 3 bases and J by 5 bases; unmatched bases: 8. This CDR3 region has 16 residues. The CDR3 here is CASSFRRLAGNNEQFF. In nucleotides, the CDR3 is TGTGCCAGCAGCTTTCGGCGGCTAGCGGGGAACAATGAGCAGTTCTTC.

Many counts were recorded for this clonotype. The gene calls are TRBV3-1 and TRBJ1-5; maybe TRBD1 (5 bases). The CDR3 covers 12 residues. V was clipped by 3 bases and J by 9 bases, with 9 bases between them. Germline V gene sequence: CDR1 LGHDT, CDR2 YNNKEL (reference sequence). The CDR3 spells CASSQSDRPQHF. The CDR3 DNA is TGTGCCAGCAGCCAGTCAGACAGGCCCCAGCATTTT.

The rearrangement links TRBV20-1 to TRBJ2-7; D might be TRBD2 (5 bases). V lost 1 base to trimming and J lost 4 bases, with 17 bases between them. Germline V gives CDR1 DFQATT, CDR2 SNEGSKA (reference sequence). This CDR3 spans 15 amino acids. CDR3 DNA: TGCAGTGCTAGAGGATTTGTAGGGAGCGTTTACGAGCAGTACTTC. As protein: CSARGFVGSVYEQYF.

The CDR3 nucleotides are TGTGCCAGCAGCTCGACTAGCGGGAAACGGGGGTACAATGAGCAGTTCTTC. Translated: CASSSTSGKRGYNEQFF. V usage is TRBV6-1 and J usage is TRBJ2-1, with 11 bases identical to TRBD2. J was trimmed by 4 bases and V by 6 bases; bases with no gene match: 11. CDR1 and CDR2 from the germline V gene are MNHNS and SASEGT. The CDR3 spans 17 residues.

This clonotype was seen a few times. The J gene is TRBJ2-7, the V gene TRBV3-1, with TRBD2 as a possible D gene (6 bases). The V end lost 8 bases, the J end lost 4 bases, and 18 bases lay between the germline ends. Per the germline V gene, CDR1 is LGHDT and CDR2 is YNNKEL (reference sequence). CDR3 size: 14 residues. CDR3 bases: TGTGCCAGCGGCGACCGGGACTTTTCTTACGAGCAGTACTTC. Its protein product is CASGDRDFSYEQYF.

The rearrangement uses TRBV9 and TRBJ2-2, with 7 positions matching TRBD2. Germline lookup yields CDR1 SGDLS and CDR2 YYNGEE. Trimming removed 1 base from V and 7 bases from J; junction bases left unmatched: 7. This CDR3 comprises 15 residues. DNA for the CDR3: TGTGCCAGCAGCGTAAGCGGGACCAATCTCGGGGAGCTGTTTTTT. Protein product: CASSVSGTNLGELFF.

J is TRBJ2-1 and V is TRBV7-2; D might be TRBD2 (5 bases). V was trimmed by 8 bases and J by 7 bases, leaving 21 bases between them. Germline V gene lookup returns CDR1 SGHTA and CDR2 FQGNSA. CDR3 size: 15 residues. The CDR3 loop reads CASQRPPGRLNEQFF. Written as DNA, the CDR3 is TGTGCCAGCCAAAGACCCCCGGGAAGGTTGAATGAGCAGTTCTTC. The full variable domain, its missing parts supplied by reference TRBV7-2 and TRBJ2-1, is GAGVSQSPSNKVTEKGKDVELRCDPISGHTALYWYRQSLGQGLEFLIYFQGNSAPDKSGLPSDRFSAERTGGSVSTLTIQRTQQEDSAVYLCASQRPPGRLNEQFFGPGTRLTVL.

This clonotype was detected many times. V and J are TRBV3-1 and TRBJ2-1; 8 bases align to TRBD1. The CDR3 consists of 15 residues. The germline V gene has CDR1 LGHDT and CDR2 YNNKEL (reference sequence). Trimming cost V 1 base and J 3 bases; bases outside gene matches: 2. CDR3 sequence (DNA): TGTGCCAGCAGCCAAGGCACAGGGGGCTACAATGAGCAGTTCTTC. Amino acids: CASSQGTGGYNEQFF.

The chain joins TRBV5-6 to TRBJ2-4; 9 positions agree with TRBD1. The CDR3 length is 14 residues. V gave up 2 bases and J gave up 8 bases; unmatched junction bases: 5. Germline V gene lookup returns CDR1 SGHDT and CDR2 YYEEEE. CDR3 sequence reads: CASSFGDREDIQYF. CDR3 nucleotide sequence: TGTGCCAGCAGCTTTGGGGACAGGGAAGACATTCAGTACTTC.

This clonotype was observed a few times. This chain connects TRBV6-2 or TRBV6-3 to TRBJ2-7; possibly TRBD1 for D (6 bases). The length of the CDR3 is 13 residues. Germline V gene lookup returns CDR1 MNHEY and CDR2 SVGEGT. The V gene lost 7 bases and the J gene lost 5 bases, with 15 bases spanning the gap. This chain's CDR3 is CASTKTGLHEQYF. Written as DNA, the CDR3 is TGTGCCAGCACGAAAACAGGGCTCCACGAGCAGTACTTC.

The chain links TRBV18 to TRBJ2-5; D possibly corresponds to TRBD2 (6 bases). The V and J ends lost 3 bases and 2 bases respectively, with 13 bases between them. This CDR3 spans 15 amino acids. Germline V lookup: CDR1 KGHSH, CDR2 LQKENI. As DNA, the CDR3 is TGTGCCAGCTCACCGGTTGGGGGGAGGCAAGAGACCCAGTACTTC. Encoded protein: CASSPVGGRQETQYF.

The V call is TRBV9, the J call TRBJ2-1, with 13 bases identical to TRBD2. V was clipped by 0 bases and J by 9 bases; unmatched bases: 9. The CDR3 is 17 amino acids. Germline loops: CDR1 SGDLS, CDR2 YYNGEE. The CDR3 reads CASSVGQRLAGGVEQFF. DNA for the CDR3: TGTGCCAGCAGCGTAGGTCAGCGACTAGCGGGAGGAGTTGAGCAGTTCTTC.

The V gene is TRBV19, the J gene TRBJ1-1; weak D call: TRBD1 (5 bases). V gave up 8 bases and J gave up 1 base, with 11 bases separating them. The CDR3 consists of 13 residues. CDR1 and CDR2 (germline): LNHDA, SQIVND (reference sequence). The CDR3 coding sequence is TGTGCCAGTGCCGGGACGCCGAACACTGAAGCTTTCTTT. It is translated as CASAGTPNTEAFF.

The rearrangement uses TRBV15 and TRBJ2-6, with D possibly matching TRBD2 (7 bases). The length of the CDR3 is 18 residues. V lost 0 bases and J 0 bases, leaving 12 bases between the germline ends. Germline CDR1 and CDR2: LNHNV and YYDKDF (reference sequence). DNA for the CDR3: TGTGCCACCAGCAGAGAAGTCGGGGGGCACTCTGGGGCCAACGTCCTGACTTTC. Amino acids: CATSREVGGHSGANVLTF.

This clonotype was detected a few times. The chain is built from TRBV30 and TRBJ1-2; unclear D gene. Germline lookup yields CDR1 GTSNPN and CDR2 SVGIG (reference sequence). Trimming removed 3 bases from V and 5 bases from J, with 10 bases in between. The CDR3 extends over 12 amino acids. The CDR3: CAWSPQSYGYTF. The CDR3 bases are TGTGCCTGGAGCCCTCAGTCTTATGGCTACACCTTC. Complete variable domain (other parts from reference TRBV30 and TRBJ1-2): SQTIHQWPATLVQPVGSPLSLECTVEGTSNPNLYWYRQAAGRGLQLLFYSVGIGQISSEVPQNLSASRPQDRQFILSSKKLLLSDSGFYLCAWSPQSYGYTFGSGTRLTVV.

This clonotype was recorded a few times. The CDR3 reads CASSLAAGTAYGYTF. The CDR3 bases are TGTGCCAGCAGTTTAGCAGCCGGGACGGCTTATGGCTACACCTTC. The rearrangement uses TRBV12-3 or TRBV12-4 and TRBJ1-2; maybe TRBD1 (5 bases). Trimming left V 0 bases short and J 5 bases short, with 13 bases between. The CDR3 consists of 15 residues.

The chain joins TRBV6-1 to TRBJ2-2, with TRBD1 as a possible D gene (6 bases). V lost 2 bases, J lost 1 base, and 11 bases lay in between. The CDR3 extends over 16 amino acids. Germline V gene lookup returns CDR1 MNHNS and CDR2 SASEGT. The CDR3 coding sequence is TGTGCCAGCAGTGAAAGGGGACAATTGAACACCGGGGAGCTGTTTTTT. This sequence encodes CASSERGQLNTGELFF.